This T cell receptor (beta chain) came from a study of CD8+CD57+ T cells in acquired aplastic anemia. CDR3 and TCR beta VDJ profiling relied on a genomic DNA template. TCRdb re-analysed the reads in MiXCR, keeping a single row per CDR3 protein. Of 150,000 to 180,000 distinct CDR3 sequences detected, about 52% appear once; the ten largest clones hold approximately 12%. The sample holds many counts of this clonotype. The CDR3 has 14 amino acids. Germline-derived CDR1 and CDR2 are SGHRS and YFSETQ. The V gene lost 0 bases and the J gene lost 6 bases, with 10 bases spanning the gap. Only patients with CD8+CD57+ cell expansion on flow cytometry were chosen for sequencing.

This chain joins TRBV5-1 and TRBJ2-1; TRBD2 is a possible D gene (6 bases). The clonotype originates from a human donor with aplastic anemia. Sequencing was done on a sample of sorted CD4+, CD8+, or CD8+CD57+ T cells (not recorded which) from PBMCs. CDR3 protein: CASSLARGFNEQFF. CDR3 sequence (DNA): TGCGCCAGCAGCTTGGCTCGGGGGTTCAATGAGCAGTTCTTC.